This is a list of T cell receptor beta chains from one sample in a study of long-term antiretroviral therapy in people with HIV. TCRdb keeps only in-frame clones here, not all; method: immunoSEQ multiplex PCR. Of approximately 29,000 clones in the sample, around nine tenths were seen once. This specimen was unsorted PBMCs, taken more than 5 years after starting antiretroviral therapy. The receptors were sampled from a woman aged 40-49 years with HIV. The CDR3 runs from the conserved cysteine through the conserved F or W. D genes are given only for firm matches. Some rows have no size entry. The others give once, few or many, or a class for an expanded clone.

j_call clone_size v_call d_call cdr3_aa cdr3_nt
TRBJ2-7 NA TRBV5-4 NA CASSLGTTPGYEQYF TGTGCCAGCAGCTTGGGGACGACTCCGGGCTACGAGCAGTACTTC
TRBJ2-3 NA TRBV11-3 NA CASSLFSTGETLTDTQYF TGTGCCAGCAGCTTATTTTCGACAGGCGAAACCCTCACAGATACGCAGTATTTT
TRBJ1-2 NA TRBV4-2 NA CASSQAGQNYGYTF TGTGCCAGCAGCCAAGCCGGTCAGAACTATGGCTACACCTTC
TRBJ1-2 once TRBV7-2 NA CASSLPARYGYTF TGTGCCAGCAGCTTACCCGCCCGCTATGGCTACACCTTC
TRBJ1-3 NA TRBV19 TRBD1 CASSMDRGPGNTIYF TGTGCCAGTAGTATGGACAGGGGGCCTGGAAACACCATATATTTT
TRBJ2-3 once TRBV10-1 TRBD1 CASSSTTGTGGRTDTQYF TGCGCCAGCAGTTCAACAACGGGGACAGGCGGTAGAACAGATACGCAGTATTTT
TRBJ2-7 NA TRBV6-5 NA CASTGPSYEQYF TGTGCCAGCACCGGACCTTCCTACGAGCAGTACTTC
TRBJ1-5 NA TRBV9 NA CASSVVRGSPPNEFQHF TGTGCCAGCAGCGTAGTTAGGGGGTCTCCCCCCAATGAATTCCAGCATTTT
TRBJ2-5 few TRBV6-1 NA CASSESWETQYF TGTGCCAGCAGTGAAAGCTGGGAGACCCAGTACTTC
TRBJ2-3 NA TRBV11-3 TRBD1 CASSLWATGETDTQYF TGTGCCAGCAGCTTATGGGCGACAGGGGAGACAGATACGCAGTATTTT
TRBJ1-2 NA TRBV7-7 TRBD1 CASSLRGTGTYGGYTF TGTGCTAGCAGCTTAAGGGGGACAGGGACATACGGTGGCTACACCTTC
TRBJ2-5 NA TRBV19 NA CASSSLEQETQYF TGTGCCAGTAGTTCGTTAGAGCAAGAGACCCAGTACTTC
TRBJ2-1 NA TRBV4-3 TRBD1 CASSPDRGRDNEQFF TGCGCCAGCAGCCCGGACAGGGGTCGGGACAATGAGCAGTTCTTC
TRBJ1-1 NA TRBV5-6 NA CASSLVESRKAFF TGTGCCAGCAGCTTGGTTGAGTCTAGAAAGGCTTTCTTT
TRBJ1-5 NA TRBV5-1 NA CASSLLGHVNQPQHF TGCGCCAGCAGCCTCCTAGGACATGTCAATCAGCCCCAGCATTTT
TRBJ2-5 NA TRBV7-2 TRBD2 CASSPRTSGRTQYF TGTGCCAGCAGCCCGCGGACTAGCGGGCGGACCCAGTACTTC
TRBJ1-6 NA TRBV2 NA CASSGESYNSPLHF TGTGCCAGCAGTGGGGAATCCTATAATTCACCCCTCCACTTT
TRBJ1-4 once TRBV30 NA CAWGPWHPSRQRNEKLFF TGTGCCTGGGGACCCTGGCATCCTAGCCGCCAGAGAAATGAAAAACTGTTTTTT
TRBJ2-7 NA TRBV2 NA CAPGSADSYEQYF TGTGCCCCCGGGTCCGCGGACTCCTACGAGCAGTACTTC
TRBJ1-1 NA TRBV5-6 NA CASSLQNTEAFF TGTGCCAGCAGCCTACAGAACACTGAAGCTTTCTTT
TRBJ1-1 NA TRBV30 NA CAWSPRGARGTEAFF TGTGCCTGGAGTCCCCGGGGGGCGCGGGGGACTGAAGCTTTCTTT
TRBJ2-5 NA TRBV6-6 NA CASSYSREKRGETQYF TGTGCCAGCAGTTACTCGAGGGAGAAAAGGGGAGAGACCCAGTACTTC
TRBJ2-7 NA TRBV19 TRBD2 CASRIGPIAGRQYF TGTGCCAGTAGGATAGGGCCTATAGCGGGACGGCAGTACTTC
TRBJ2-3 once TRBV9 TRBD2 CASSVTSGRTNTDTQYF TGTGCCAGCAGCGTCACTAGCGGGAGGACCAACACAGATACGCAGTATTTT
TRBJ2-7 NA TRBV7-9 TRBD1 CASRAKTGGEQYF TGTGCCAGCAGAGCTAAGACAGGGGGTGAGCAGTACTTC
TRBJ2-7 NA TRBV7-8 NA CASSLAFSEYEQYF TGTGCCAGCAGCTTAGCTTTCTCGGAATACGAGCAGTACTTC
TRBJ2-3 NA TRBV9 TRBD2 CASSATSGPRRDTQYF TGTGCCAGCAGCGCGACTAGCGGGCCCCGGAGAGATACGCAGTATTTT
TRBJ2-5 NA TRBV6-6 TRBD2 CASSTWTSQETQYF TGTGCCAGCAGTACGTGGACTAGTCAAGAGACCCAGTACTTC
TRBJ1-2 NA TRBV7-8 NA CASSLSSGIEDGYTF TGTGCCAGCAGCCTATCCTCAGGGATTGAGGATGGCTACACCTTC
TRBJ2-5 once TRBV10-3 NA CAISEPGSETQETQYF TGTGCCATCAGTGAGCCAGGATCGGAAACTCAAGAGACCCAGTACTTC
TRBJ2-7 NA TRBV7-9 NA CASSLAGELPSYEQYF TGTGCCAGCAGCTTAGCAGGGGAACTACCCTCCTACGAGCAGTACTTC
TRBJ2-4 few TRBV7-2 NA CASSKGSVNIQYF TGTGCCAGCAGTAAAGGGTCGGTGAACATTCAGTACTTC
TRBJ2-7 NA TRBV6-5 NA CASRWRDTAYF TGTGCCAGCAGGTGGCGGGACACCGCGTACTTC
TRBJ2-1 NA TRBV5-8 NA CASSLAQYGQFF TGTGCCAGCAGCTTGGCCCAGTACGGGCAGTTCTTC
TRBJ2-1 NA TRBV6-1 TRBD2 CASSDQGGLSSYNEQFF TGTGCCAGCAGTGATCAGGGAGGGCTCAGCTCCTACAATGAGCAGTTCTTC
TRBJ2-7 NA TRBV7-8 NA CASSLVAASEQYF TGTGCCAGCAGCTTAGTGGCAGCCTCCGAGCAGTACTTC
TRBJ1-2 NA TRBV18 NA CASSPDRNYGYTF TGTGCCAGCTCACCAGACAGGAACTATGGCTACACCTTC
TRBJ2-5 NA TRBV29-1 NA CSVVGRGHGTQYF TGCAGCGTTGTGGGAAGAGGTCACGGGACCCAGTACTTC
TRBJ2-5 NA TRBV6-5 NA CASSSQETQYF TGTGCCAGCAGTTCGCAAGAGACCCAGTACTTC
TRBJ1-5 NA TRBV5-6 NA CASSFGSGWQPQHF TGTGCCAGCAGCTTCGGGTCAGGGTGGCAGCCCCAGCATTTT
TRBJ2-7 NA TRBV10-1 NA CASSESGGGYYEQYF TGCGCCAGCAGTGAGTCGGGGGGGGGCTACTACGAGCAGTACTTC
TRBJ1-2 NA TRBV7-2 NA CASSLAGHPNYGYTF TGTGCCAGCAGCTTAGCGGGCCATCCCAACTATGGCTACACCTTC
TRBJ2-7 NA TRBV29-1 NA CSVTRDMSYEQYF TGCAGCGTGACTCGGGACATGTCCTACGAGCAGTACTTC
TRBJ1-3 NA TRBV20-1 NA CSARTGNTIYF TGCAGTGCTAGGACTGGAAACACCATATATTTT
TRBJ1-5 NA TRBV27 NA CASSQTTGYQPQHF TGTGCCAGTTCACAAACGACAGGCTATCAGCCCCAGCATTTT
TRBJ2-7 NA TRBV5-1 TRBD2 CASSLGGREGSYEQYF TGCGCCAGCAGCTTAGGGGGGCGGGAGGGTTCCTACGAGCAGTACTTC
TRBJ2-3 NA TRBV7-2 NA CASSPLGTSTDTQYF TGTGCCAGCAGCCCTCTGGGTACTAGCACAGATACGCAGTATTTT
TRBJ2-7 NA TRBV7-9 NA CASSSGTSSEQYF TGTGCCAGCAGCTCCGGGACTTCCAGCGAGCAGTACTTC
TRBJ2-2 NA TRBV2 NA CASTFSPGELFF TGTGCCAGTACGTTCTCCCCCGGGGAGCTGTTTTTT
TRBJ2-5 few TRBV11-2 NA CASQPTGGERETQYF TGTGCCAGCCAACCGACGGGGGGCGAACGAGAGACCCAGTACTTC
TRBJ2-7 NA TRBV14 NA CASKGWHEQYF TGTGCCAGCAAGGGGTGGCACGAGCAGTACTTC
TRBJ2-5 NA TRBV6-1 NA CASSEGASRIQETQYF TGTGCCAGCAGTGAAGGGGCTTCGCGGATACAAGAGACCCAGTACTTC
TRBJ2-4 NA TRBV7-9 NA CASSLTQGGENIQYF TGTGCCAGCAGCTTGACACAGGGTGGGGAAAACATTCAGTACTTC
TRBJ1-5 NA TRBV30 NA CAWSEAWPGVYSNQPQHF TGTGCCTGGAGTGAAGCATGGCCAGGGGTTTATAGCAATCAGCCCCAGCATTTT
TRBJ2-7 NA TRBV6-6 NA CASSPLAFEQYF TGTGCCAGCAGTCCACTAGCATTCGAGCAGTACTTC
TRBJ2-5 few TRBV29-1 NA CSVFNSGAEETQYF TGCAGCGTTTTCAATTCAGGGGCGGAGGAGACCCAGTACTTC
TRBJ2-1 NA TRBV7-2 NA CASSFLARFQFF TGTGCCAGCAGCTTCTTGGCTAGGTTCCAGTTCTTC
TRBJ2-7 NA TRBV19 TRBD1 CASSPWTGDPRPYEQYF TGTGCCAGTAGTCCGTGGACAGGGGACCCTAGACCCTACGAGCAGTACTTC
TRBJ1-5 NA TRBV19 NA CASSLLGDQPQHF TGTGCCAGTAGTCTCTTGGGGGATCAGCCCCAGCATTTT
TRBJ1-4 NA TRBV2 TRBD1 CASSATGQGNEKLFF TGTGCCAGCAGCGCGACGGGACAGGGGAATGAAAAACTGTTTTTT